A single sample gave rise to the 31 T cell receptor beta chains below, sequenced in a study of OX40 agonist ivuxolimab in advanced cancers. Sequenced by immunoSEQ multiplex PCR; TCRdb stores in-frame clones only, minus some. The sample yields 55,000 to 75,000 clones, around 80% seen once. Sequenced material: CD4+ or CD8+ T cells sorted from blood, taken in a trial of the OX40 agonist ivuxolimab. These receptors all stem from an adult with an advanced solid tumor such as melanoma, head and neck, liver or kidney cancer.

V is TRBV6-1 and J is TRBJ1-2; D perhaps matches TRBD1 (6 bases). V dropped 0 bases and J dropped 2 bases, with 10 bases sitting between them. The CDR3 consists of 15 residues. Germline V gene sequence: CDR1 MNHNS, CDR2 SASEGT. The CDR3 loop is CASSEAWGRNYGYTF. In DNA form, the CDR3 reads TGTGCCAGCAGTGAAGCTTGGGGGCGGAACTATGGCTACACCTTC.

The sample holds a few counts of this clone. The gene calls are TRBV30 and TRBJ1-5; D gene unclear. V was clipped by 8 bases and J by 7 bases, with 18 bases between them. CDR1 is GTSNPN, CDR2 SVGIG, per germline (reference sequence). CDR3 size: 13 residues. CDR3 residues: CADKGKTHQPQHF. Here the CDR3 DNA reads TGTGCCGACAAAGGGAAGACGCACCAGCCCCAGCATTTT.

Remarks on this clone: The junction and the germline gene differ at one end; a read error may be behind it. The V call is TRBV7-7, the J call TRBJ2-6; D gene ambiguous. Germline V CDR1 and CDR2: SSHAT, FNYEAQ (reference sequence). CDR3 size: 15 residues. The DNA for the CDR3 is TGTGCTAGCAGCTCCGGAAGTTCGGGGGCCAACGTCCTGACTTTC. This gives the protein CASSSGSSGANVLTF.

The chain's CDR3 is CASSQRAQWGNYGYTF. CDR3 coding DNA: TGTGCCAGTAGTCAACGGGCTCAGTGGGGCAACTATGGCTACACCTTC. This sequence joins TRBV19 and TRBJ1-2, with a possible D match to TRBD1 (5 bases). The CDR3 sequence is 16 residues long. Germline CDR1 and CDR2: LNHDA and SQIVND (reference sequence). V shed 5 bases and J shed 2 bases, with 18 bases lying between them. Complete variable domain (other parts from reference TRBV19 and TRBJ1-2): DGGITQSPKYLFRKEGQNVTLSCEQNLNHDAMYWYRQDPGQGLRLIYYSQIVNDFQKGDIAEGYSVSREKKESFPLTVTSAQKNPTAFYLCASSQRAQWGNYGYTFGSGTRLTVV.

The CDR3 loop is CASSMISGGEQFF. CDR3 sequence (DNA): TGTGCCAGCAGCATGATCTCTGGTGGTGAGCAGTTCTTC. The chain couples TRBV7-3 to TRBJ2-1; no clear D gene. The CDR3 runs 13 residues. Germline CDR1 reads SGHTA; CDR2 reads FQGTGA. The germline V and J ends were trimmed by 5 bases and 9 bases, with 14 bases remaining between them.

The chain is built from TRBV7-2 and TRBJ1-2; tentative D call: TRBD1 (5 bases). The ends were cut back, 2 bases at V and 7 bases at J, with 20 bases in the middle. Germline lookup yields CDR1 SGHTA and CDR2 FQGNSA. This CDR3 has 16 residues. Here the CDR3 DNA reads TGTGCCAGCAGCTTAAGTCAGCCGCCAGGGCCGGGTGGCTACACCTTC. The encoded protein is CASSLSQPPGPGGYTF.

The chain has TRBV15 and TRBJ2-5, with 7 bases identical to TRBD1. The V and J ends lost 6 bases and 4 bases, in that order; junction bases with no gene match: 8. This CDR3 has 14 amino acids. Germline V lookup: CDR1 LNHNV, CDR2 YYDKDF (reference sequence). Here the CDR3 reads CATSPGTVRETQYF. CDR3 sequence (DNA): TGTGCCACCAGTCCGGGGACAGTCCGAGAGACCCAGTACTTC. Looking up the rest from reference TRBV15 and TRBJ2-5 gives the full variable domain: DAMVIQNPRYQVTQFGKPVTLSCSQTLNHNVMYWYQQKSSQAPKLLFHYYDKDFNNEADTPDNFQSRRPNTSFCFLDIRSPGLGDTAMYLCATSPGTVRETQYFGPGTRLLVL.

This chain uses TRBV5-3 with TRBJ2-1; D is perhaps TRBD1 or TRBD2 (5 bases each). TRBV5-3 is assigned to the ORF class and has an uncertain function. The V end was cut by 5 bases, the J end by 9 bases, with 12 bases between. The length of the CDR3 is 12 residues. The CDR3, as DNA: TGTGCCAGAAGTCCCTCTGGGGGTGAGCAGTTCTTC. It translates to CARSPSGGEQFF.

The gene calls are TRBV5-1 and TRBJ2-1; D is undetermined. Per germline, CDR1 SGHRS and CDR2 YFSETQ. The CDR3 totals 15 residues. The V gene lost 0 bases and the J gene lost 0 bases, with 7 bases spanning the gap. Here the CDR3 reads CASSLGTSSYNEQFF. The CDR3 region has the DNA TGCGCCAGCAGCTTGGGGACGAGCTCCTACAATGAGCAGTTCTTC.

The chain joins TRBV4-1 to TRBJ1-4; no reliable D call. The CDR3 contains 16 residues. The V gene lost 1 base and the J gene lost 0 bases, with 9 bases spanning the gap. In germline, CDR1 is MGHRA, CDR2 YSYEKL. CDR3 sequence reads: CASSQASSSTNEKLFF. The CDR3 DNA sequence: TGCGCCAGCAGCCAAGCAAGTTCCTCAACTAATGAAAAACTGTTTTTT.

The CDR3 sequence: CASSARGGVTEAFF. In DNA form, the CDR3 reads TGTGCCAGCAGTGCGAGGGGGGGCGTCACTGAAGCTTTCTTT. The J gene is TRBJ1-1, the V gene TRBV27; tentative D call: TRBD1 (6 bases). Germline loops: CDR1 MNHEY, CDR2 SMNVEV (reference sequence). CDR3 size: 14 residues. The V end was cut by 5 bases, the J end by 4 bases, with 14 bases between.

CDR3 sequence reads: CASSQGTGTAINYGYTF. DNA for the CDR3: TGTGCCAGCAGCCAAGGGACAGGGACAGCAATTAACTATGGCTACACCTTC. J is TRBJ1-2 and V is TRBV4-2; 8 bases agree with TRBD1. Trimming at V came to 1 base and at J to 1 base, leaving 8 bases not matched to a gene. Germline loops: CDR1 LGHNA, CDR2 YNFKEQ. The length of the CDR3 is 17 residues.

This chain connects TRBV10-2 to TRBJ2-7, with TRBD1 as a possible D gene (6 bases). The length of the CDR3 is 14 residues. Per germline, CDR1 WSHSY and CDR2 SAAADI. V was trimmed by 6 bases and J by 1 base, leaving 13 bases between them. CDR3: CASRKRGQSYEQYF. DNA of the CDR3: TGCGCCAGCAGGAAACGCGGACAGTCCTACGAGCAGTACTTC.

The sample holds many counts of this clone. In the same sample, other DNA sequences code for this CDR3. This rearrangement joins TRBV2 to TRBJ2-3; 9 nucleotides agree with TRBD2. The CDR3 totals 17 residues. In germline, CDR1 is SNHLY, CDR2 FYNNEI. V lost 3 bases, J lost 2 bases, and 9 bases stayed unmatched. The CDR3 spells CASSERLAGTFTDTQYF. The CDR3 DNA is TGTGCCAGCAGTGAGAGGCTAGCGGGGACATTCACAGATACGCAGTATTTT.

The rearrangement joins TRBV5-1 to TRBJ2-2; D is unclear. There are 14 residues in the CDR3. Deletions cut 3 bases from V and 7 bases from J, with 13 bases between. Germline CDR1 SGHRS, CDR2 YFSETQ. Here the CDR3 DNA reads TGCGCCAGCAGCTCCTCTCCATGGGGCGGGGAGCTGTTTTTT. Amino acid sequence: CASSSSPWGGELFF.

The table lists this clone with a count of one. The chain links TRBV6-1 to TRBJ2-6; no clear D. The V and J ends lost 7 bases and 4 bases respectively, with 14 bases between them. The CDR3 has 15 amino acids. CDR1 and CDR2 (germline): MNHNS, SASEGT. CDR3 residues: CASTGPQSGANVLTF. CDR3 sequence (DNA): TGTGCCAGCACCGGGCCTCAGTCCGGGGCCAACGTCCTGACTTTC.

The genes are TRBV14 and TRBJ2-4; the D is unclear. The V gene lost 1 base and the J gene lost 7 bases, with 2 bases spanning the gap. CDR1 is SGHDN, CDR2 FVKESK, per germline. The CDR3 length is 11 residues. The CDR3 protein is CASSQVNIQYF. DNA of the CDR3: TGTGCCAGCAGCCAAGTGAACATTCAGTACTTC. Full variable domain (remainder filled in from reference TRBV14 and TRBJ2-4): EAGVTQFPSHSVIEKGQTVTLRCDPISGHDNLYWYRRVMGKEIKFLLHFVKESKQDESGMPNNRFLAERTGGTYSTLKVQPAELEDSGVYFCASSQVNIQYFGAGTRLSVL.

This chain connects TRBV2 to TRBJ1-2; TRBD1 is a possible D gene (5 bases). The CDR3 totals 12 residues. CDR1 is SNHLY, CDR2 FYNNEI, per germline. Trimming pared 3 bases from V and 8 bases from J, leaving 10 bases between. CDR3 amino acids: CASSERGLGYTF. The CDR3 DNA reads TGTGCCAGCAGTGAGCGGGGCTTGGGCTACACCTTC.

This chain uses TRBV11-1 with TRBJ2-1; 11 positions agree with TRBD2. J lost 7 bases, V lost 1 base, and 6 bases had no gene match. CDR1 and CDR2 (germline): SGHAT, FQDESV (reference sequence). The CDR3 runs 16 residues. The chain's CDR3 is CASSLGSGGARNEQFF. In DNA form, the CDR3 reads TGTGCCAGCAGCTTAGGTAGCGGGGGGGCGAGGAATGAGCAGTTCTTC.

This sequence joins TRBV5-1 and TRBJ2-3; D remains unclear. The CDR3 is 14 residues long. The V end was cut by 2 bases, the J end by 0 bases, with 7 bases between. Germline V gene sequence: CDR1 SGHRS, CDR2 YFSETQ. This CDR3 reads CASSFGRSTDTQYF. The DNA for the CDR3 is TGCGCCAGCAGCTTCGGCAGAAGCACAGATACGCAGTATTTT.

The genes are TRBV7-9 and TRBJ1-5; D may be TRBD1 (5 bases). CDR3 length: 13 amino acids. V lost 5 bases to trimming and J lost 5 bases, with 10 bases between them. Germline V gene data show CDR1 as SEHNR and CDR2 as FQNEAQ (reference sequence). The CDR3 DNA follows: TGTGCCAGCAGCCAGACAGAAGATCAGCCCCAGCATTTT. Its protein product is CASSQTEDQPQHF.

As DNA, the CDR3 is TGTGCCAGCAGAGACAGGGGAACTCCCACAGATACGCAGTATTTT. Translated: CASRDRGTPTDTQYF. This chain links TRBV6-4 with TRBJ2-3; 8 nucleotides match TRBD1. The CDR3 spans 15 residues. The trim removed 6 bases at V and 2 bases at J, leaving 7 bases unmatched. Germline V CDR1 and CDR2: MRHNA, SNTAGT.

The V call is TRBV11-2, the J call TRBJ2-5, with 8 bases fitting TRBD2. The CDR3 contains 20 residues. Trimming at V came to 0 bases and at J to 2 bases, leaving 17 bases not matched to a gene. Germline loops: CDR1 SGHAT, CDR2 FQNNGV. DNA of the CDR3: TGTGCCAGCAGCTTAGAAGGTGTGATCGCGGGGGGAGTACAACAAGAGACCCAGTACTTC. As protein: CASSLEGVIAGGVQQETQYF.

The rearrangement joins TRBV11-2 to TRBJ2-1; D not certain. Trimming stripped 1 base from V and 9 bases from J, with 4 bases between. Germline V gene data show CDR1 as SGHAT and CDR2 as FQNNGV. The CDR3 is 11 amino acids. The chain's CDR3 is CASSLGVEQFF. The DNA of the CDR3 is TGTGCCAGCAGCTTAGGAGTTGAGCAGTTCTTC.

By its share, this clone is medium-sized. The chain is built from TRBV7-3 and TRBJ2-1; 9 bases are shared with TRBD1. The V gene's germline CDR1 is SGHTA and CDR2 FQGTGA. The CDR3 loop spans 14 amino acids. V was clipped by 3 bases and J by 8 bases; unmatched bases: 5. CDR3 amino acids: CASSFGTGMDEQFF. DNA of the CDR3: TGTGCCAGCAGCTTTGGGACAGGGATGGATGAGCAGTTCTTC.

This rearrangement joins TRBV9 to TRBJ2-7; no clear D gene. The CDR3 contains 16 residues. CDR1 is SGDLS, CDR2 YYNGEE, per germline. V was clipped by 4 bases and J by 5 bases, with 22 bases between them. The CDR3 sequence: CASSPPPSGGSDEQYF. The CDR3 nucleotides are TGTGCCAGCAGCCCTCCCCCCTCGGGCGGTTCCGACGAGCAGTACTTC.

The DNA of the CDR3 is TGTGCCAGCAGTGAAGCGGCAGGGATTGGGACTGAAGCTTTCTTT. As protein: CASSEAAGIGTEAFF. V and J are TRBV6-1 and TRBJ1-1, with D possibly matching TRBD1 (5 bases). Trimming shortened V by 0 bases and J by 5 bases, and 13 bases separated the two germline ends. The germline V gene encodes CDR1 MNHNS and CDR2 SASEGT. The CDR3 has 15 residues.

The rearrangement joins TRBV14 to TRBJ2-3; no reliable D call. The germline CDR1 and CDR2 sequences are SGHDN and FVKESK. The germline V and J ends were trimmed by 3 bases and 2 bases, with 9 bases remaining between them. This CDR3 spans 14 amino acids. For the CDR3, the DNA is TGTGCCAGCAGCCATGAGTTCCCCACAGATACGCAGTATTTT. Translation: CASSHEFPTDTQYF.

The chain is built from TRBV2 and TRBJ1-2; D remains unclear. V lost 3 bases and J lost 4, with 15 bases in between. From germline, CDR1 is SNHLY and CDR2 FYNNEI. The CDR3 has 15 residues. This CDR3 reads CASSDGVPSRYGYTF. The CDR3 DNA is TGTGCCAGCAGTGATGGGGTCCCCTCGCGCTATGGCTACACCTTC.

This clone was recorded only once. The chain combines TRBV5-4 with TRBJ1-2, with D perhaps TRBD1 (5 bases). The CDR3 runs 16 residues. V lost 3 bases, J lost 3 bases, and 18 bases lay in between. CDR1 SGHNT and CDR2 YYREEE come from the germline V gene (reference sequence). The CDR3 region has the DNA TGTGCCAGCAGCTCCTGGGCGAACAGGAGCCACTATGGCTACACCTTC. Protein sequence: CASSSWANRSHYGYTF.

The chain joins TRBV5-1 to TRBJ1-1; TRBD1 matches at 9 bases. Germline V gene sequence: CDR1 SGHRS, CDR2 YFSETQ. Germline trimming cut 3 bases from V and 1 base from J; bases unmatched to any gene: 7. This CDR3 region has 16 residues. CDR3 loop: CASSSSPGQGNTEAFF. The CDR3 bases are TGCGCCAGCAGCTCCTCACCGGGACAGGGGAACACTGAAGCTTTCTTT.